The clone carrying this T cell receptor (beta chain) appeared a single time. PCR was performed using 60 Vbeta and 13 Jbeta primers. Method: immunoSEQ multiplex PCR; TCRdb's copy keeps in-frame clones and lacks some. The sample yields some 130,000 clones, 80% seen once. Per the germline V gene, CDR1 is SGHRS and CDR2 is YFSETQ. The CDR3 is 15 residues long. V was pared by 1 base and J by 4 bases, with 3 bases of the junction left unmatched. These data originate in a study of cytomegalovirus exposure and HLA in healthy donors. The chain links TRBV5-1 to TRBJ2-3; 10 bases are shared with TRBD2. This sequence was found in a man in his thirties or forties in good health and CMV-seronegative. Sequenced: PBMCs. CDR3 amino acids: CASSLSLAGADTQYF. The CDR3 coding sequence is TGCGCCAGCAGCTTGTCTCTAGCGGGAGCAGATACGCAGTATTTT.